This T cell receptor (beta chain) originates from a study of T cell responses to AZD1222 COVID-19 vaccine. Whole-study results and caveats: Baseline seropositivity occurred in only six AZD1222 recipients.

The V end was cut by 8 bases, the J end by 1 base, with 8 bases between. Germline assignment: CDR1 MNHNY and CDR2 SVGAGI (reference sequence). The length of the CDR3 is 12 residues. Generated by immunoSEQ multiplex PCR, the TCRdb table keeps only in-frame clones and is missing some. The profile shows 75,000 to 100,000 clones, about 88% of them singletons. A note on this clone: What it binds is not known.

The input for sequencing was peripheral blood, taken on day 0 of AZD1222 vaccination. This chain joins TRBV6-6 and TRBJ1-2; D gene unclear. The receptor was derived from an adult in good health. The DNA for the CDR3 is TGTGCCAGCGTCTCACGTAACTATGGCTACACCTTC. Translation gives CASVSRNYGYTF.